One and the same sample provided the 32 T cell receptor beta chains below, sequenced in a study of tumor-infiltrating lymphocytes in primary liver carcinoma. The template, roughly 0.45 ug total RNA, yielded TCR beta cDNA made with a constant-region primer. Three rounds of nested multiplex PCR with slightly modified ARM-PCR produced TCR beta libraries. Primers for the first two PCR rounds were TRBV1-TRBV30 forward primers and a C-beta reverse primer (about 11 cycles per round). MiXCR, applied by TCRdb to the multiplex PCR reads, yields one record per CDR3 protein. The sample has approximately 300,000 distinct CDR3 sequences; 65% are singletons. Both blood RNA, taken from unsorted whole blood, and germline DNA were extracted. What was sequenced was peripheral blood. These receptors came from a man aged 35-49 years with primary liver carcinoma and hepatitis B virus infection.

On this clonotype itself: Mismatch with germline at one junction end may stem from a read error. The chain couples TRBV5-1 to TRBJ1-3; no clear D. Germline assignment: CDR1 SGHRS and CDR2 YFSETQ. This CDR3 region has 15 residues. CDR3 sequence: CVGSPSGSSGNTTYF. The DNA for the CDR3 is TGCGTCGGCAGCCCAAGCGGGAGTTCTGGAAACACCACATATTTT.

In its sample, this clonotype was seen a few times. This chain connects TRBV5-1 to TRBJ2-7; 7 nucleotides align to TRBD1. The CDR3 runs to 11 residues. The germline gives CDR1 SGHRS, CDR2 YFSETQ. V dropped 3 bases and J dropped 9; count of bases not matched to a gene: 3. Here the CDR3 DNA reads TGCGCCAGCAGCTCGGACAGGCGGCAGTACTTC. It yields the protein CASSSDRRQYF.

This clonotype showed up many times. This sequence joins TRBV11-2 and TRBJ2-2; 7 positions match TRBD2. The CDR3 has 15 residues. In germline, CDR1 is SGHAT, CDR2 FQNNGV. Losses at the gene ends were 4 bases for V and 3 bases for J; bases not matched to a gene: 5. CDR3 bases: TGTGCCAGCAGCTCCCTGGCGGGGGACACCGGGGAGCTGTTTTTT. It is translated as CASSSLAGDTGELFF. The complete variable domain, with remaining parts taken from reference TRBV11-2 and TRBJ2-2, reads EAGVAQSPRYKIIEKRQSVAFWCNPISGHATLYWYQQILGQGPKLLIQFQNNGVVDDSQLPKDRFSAERLKGVDSTLKIQPAKLEDSAVYLCASSSLAGDTGELFFGEGSRLTVL.

Of note for this clonotype: A much larger clone differs from this one at a single base, so this may be a read error. V is TRBV4-2 and J is TRBJ2-3; the match to TRBD2 covers 8 bases. Unmatched junction bases numbered 9, after V lost 0 bases and J lost 4 bases. The CDR3 length is 17 residues. From germline, CDR1 is LGHNA and CDR2 YNFKEQ. CDR3 protein: CASSQEGLVGWADTQYF. Written as DNA, the CDR3 is TGTGCCAGCAGCCAAGAGGGACTAGTGGGCTGGGCAGATACGCAGTATTTT.

Points on this clonotype: A much larger clone differs by one base, so this may be a read error. The chain carries TRBV6-1 and TRBJ2-5; D is possibly TRBD1 or TRBD2 (5 bases each). CDR1 MNHNS and CDR2 SASEGT come from the germline V gene. The CDR3 loop spans 13 amino acids. Written as DNA, the CDR3 is TGTGCCAGCAGAGGACCTGGGGGAGAGATCCAGTACTTC. It yields the protein CASRGPGGEIQYF.

As to this clonotype: A read error is likely, as this CDR3 ends without the conserved phenylalanine or tryptophan. The gene calls are TRBV11-1 and TRBJ2-5; 13 positions agree with TRBD2. Germline V lookup: CDR1 SGHAT, CDR2 FQDESV (reference sequence). The length of the CDR3 is 17 residues. The CDR3 region has the DNA TGTACCAGCAGCCTTCAACCGGGACTAGCGGGACAAGAGACCCAGTACTCC. It specifies CTSSLQPGLAGQETQYS.

For this clonotype: Just one base apart from a much larger clone, this may be a read error. The genes are TRBV12-3 or TRBV12-4 and TRBJ1-3; D remains ambiguous. CDR3 length: 13 residues. V was clipped by 5 bases and J by 6 bases, with 11 bases between them. The DNA of the CDR3 is TGTGCCAGCAGTGCTGCCGGAGTAAACACCATATATTTT. It translates to CASSAAGVNTIYF.

Ten or more counts support this clonotype. The chain is built from TRBV5-6 and TRBJ1-5; 11 positions agree with TRBD1. The CDR3 is 17 amino acids. The germline CDR1 and CDR2 sequences are SGHDT and YYEEEE. The V segment lost 4 bases and the J segment 0 bases; nucleotides outside the gene matches: 6. The CDR3 DNA sequence: TGTGCCAGCAGCGGCGGACAGGGGGCGTATAGCAATCAGCCCCAGCATTTT. Encoded protein: CASSGGQGAYSNQPQHF.

As concerns this clonotype: The germline gene is not matched at one end of the junction; a read error may be the cause. The chain carries TRBV6-2 or TRBV6-3 and TRBJ2-2, with D possibly being TRBD2 (5 bases). Germline V gene lookup returns CDR1 MNHEY and CDR2 SVGEGT. This CDR3 is built from 13 residues. The CDR3 sequence: CAISYDRTGELFF. The CDR3 DNA reads as TGTGCCATCAGTTACGACCGCACCGGGGAGTTGTTTTTT.

As for this clonotype: A clone one base away is much larger, so this may be a read error. The rearrangement uses TRBV10-3 and TRBJ2-1; weak D call: TRBD1 (5 bases). The CDR3 is 12 residues long. Germline CDR1 and CDR2: ENHRY and SYGVKD. Here the CDR3 DNA reads TGTGCCTTCAGTGAGGTGACAGCTGAGCAGTTCTTC. Translation: CAFSEVTAEQFF.

This clonotype was detected once. A read error is possible here, since a much larger clone lies one base away. CDR3 sequence reads: CASSPQQADNEQFF. CDR3 bases: TGTGCCAGCAGTCCCCAACAGGCAGACAATGAGCAGTTCTTC. The rearrangement uses TRBV12-3 or TRBV12-4 and TRBJ2-1; D may be TRBD1 (5 bases). This CDR3 comprises 14 residues. The V gene lost 5 bases and the J gene lost 5 bases, with 13 bases spanning the gap.

This clonotype was detected once. No conserved phenylalanine or tryptophan ends this CDR3, so it is likely a read error. This chain uses TRBV11-1 with TRBJ2-5, with D possibly being TRBD1 (6 bases). This CDR3 has 14 residues. Germline CDR1 is SGHAT and CDR2 is FQDESV (reference sequence). V lost 6 bases and J 9 bases, leaving 20 bases between the germline ends. The CDR3 region has the DNA TGTGCCAGCAGACCGGGTCAGGGGCGTGAGGCCCAGTACTTA. Its translation is CASRPGQGREAQYL.

The chain is built from TRBV12-3 or TRBV12-4 and TRBJ2-3, with 16 bases matching TRBD2. The trim removed 6 bases at V and 3 bases at J, leaving 9 bases unmatched. This CDR3 is 18 amino acids long. CDR3 in DNA: TGTGCCAGCAGCTCCGGGACTAGCGGGAGGGTACCTACAGATACGCAGTATTTT. This encodes CASSSGTSGRVPTDTQYF.

Note on this clonotype: A much larger clone is a single base away; this may be a read error. The V call is TRBV12-3 or TRBV12-4, the J call TRBJ1-4, with D perhaps matching TRBD1 (5 bases). The CDR3 length is 14 residues. V was pared by 8 bases and J by 6 bases, with 16 bases between. CDR3 loop: CASGDSRLDEKLFF. CDR3 sequence (DNA): TGTGCCAGCGGAGACAGCCGGCTGGATGAAAAACTGTTTTTT.

Details on this clonotype: A much larger clone differs by one base, so this may be a read error. The J gene is TRBJ2-5, the V gene TRBV7-8, with unresolved D. Trimming removed 2 bases at V and 7 bases at J, with 11 bases between. Germline loops: CDR1 SGHVS, CDR2 FQNEAQ. This CDR3 is built from 13 residues. The CDR3, as DNA: TGTGCCAGCAGCTTACATGGGGTTGGGACCCAGTACTTC. Protein: CASSLHGVGTQYF.

The V gene is TRBV6-5, the J gene TRBJ1-6; D unresolved. Trimming left V 0 bases short and J 9 bases short, with 15 bases between. This CDR3 comprises 16 residues. Germline CDR1 and CDR2: MNHEY and SVGAGI. The CDR3 loop is CASSYSITVFFSPLHF. In nucleotides, the CDR3 is TGTGCCAGCAGTTACTCGATCACGGTTTTTTTTTCACCCCTCCACTTT.

This clonotype was seen more than once but under ten times. The chain couples TRBV5-1 to TRBJ2-7; 7 bases map to TRBD1. Losses at the gene ends were 4 bases for V and 1 base for J; bases not matched to a gene: 5. CDR3 length: 14 amino acids. The germline V gene encodes CDR1 SGHRS and CDR2 YFSETQ. The CDR3 DNA reads TGCGCCAGCAGCGACCCACAGGGGTCCTACGAGCAGTACTTC. This gives the protein CASSDPQGSYEQYF.

As for this clonotype: It may be a read error: a sequence one base away is much more abundant. J is TRBJ2-5 and V is TRBV11-2, with TRBD1 identical over 7 bases. The CDR3 spans 16 residues. Germline loops: CDR1 SGHAT, CDR2 FQNNGV. Trimming removed 5 bases from V and 5 bases from J; junction bases left unmatched: 14. The CDR3 is CASSPGARGGAETQYF. The CDR3 nucleotides are TGTGCCAGCAGCCCTGGGGCCCGAGGGGGCGCCGAGACCCAGTACTTC.

This clonotype has a count of ten or more. In DNA form, the CDR3 reads TGTGCCAGCAGCGTGACCCGGGGGGCGTACGAGCAGTACTTC. Translation gives CASSVTRGAYEQYF. The rearrangement links TRBV5-5 to TRBJ2-7; TRBD2 might be the D (7 bases). Trimming took off 4 bases at V and 4 bases at J, with 15 bases between the two ends. The CDR3 extends over 14 amino acids. The germline CDR1 and CDR2 sequences are SGHKS and YYEKEE (reference sequence).

Comment on this clonotype: A much larger clonotype is one base distant, so this may be a read error. The genes are TRBV29-1 and TRBJ2-7; 10 nucleotides match TRBD1. The germline gives CDR1 SQVTM, CDR2 ANQGSEA. The CDR3 consists of 13 residues. The CDR3 DNA reads as TGCAGCGTTAGTTCGACAGGGGGCTACGAGCAGCACTTC. Translating gives CSVSSTGGYEQHF.

A single count supports this clonotype. An end of the junction differs from the germline gene, which may be a read error. This chain joins TRBV5-4 and TRBJ1-3; D is perhaps TRBD1 (6 bases). Germline V gene sequence: CDR1 SGHNT, CDR2 YYREEE (reference sequence). There are 15 residues in the CDR3. As DNA, the CDR3 is TGTGCCAGCAGCTTGGGGGGGGGGCTTGGAGACACCATATATTTT. This sequence encodes CASSLGGGLGDTIYF.

This clonotype showed up many times. The chain combines TRBV11-2 with TRBJ1-3, with a weak D call TRBD1 (6 bases). Germline values: CDR1 SGHAT, CDR2 FQNNGV. The ends were cut back, 5 bases at V and 0 bases at J, with 14 bases in the middle. The CDR3 is made up of 16 amino acids. The CDR3, as DNA: TGTGCCAGCAGCCCGGGGGGGCAGCTCTCTGGAAACACCATATATTTT. Encoded protein: CASSPGGQLSGNTIYF.

In regard to this clonotype: One end of the junction does not line up with germline, which may come from a read error. The chain uses TRBV11-1 and TRBJ2-5; D not certain. This CDR3 region has 13 residues. Germline loops: CDR1 SGHAT, CDR2 FQDESV (reference sequence). Here the CDR3 reads CASSRAPVETQYF. The DNA for the CDR3 is TGTGCCAGCAGTCGGGCCCCGGTGGAGACCCAGTATTTC.

About this clonotype: The junction differs from germline at one of its ends, possibly a read error. This chain uses TRBV5-1 with TRBJ2-3; D is uncertain. Germline V gene sequence: CDR1 SGHRS, CDR2 YFSETQ. The CDR3 sequence is 14 residues long. The CDR3 bases are TGCCCCAGCAGCTTGGTGGATCTCACAGATACGCAGTATTTT. Its protein product is CPSSLVDLTDTQYF.

Comment on this clonotype: At one boundary the junction diverges from the germline segment, which might be a read error. The chain carries TRBV20-1 and TRBJ1-6; a possible D gene is TRBD1 (6 bases). The CDR3 consists of 15 residues. Germline V gene lookup returns CDR1 DFQATT and CDR2 SNEGSKA (reference sequence). CDR3 DNA sequence: TGCCGTGCTAGGAGAGGCGGGACATATAATTCATCCCTCCACTTT. Amino acid sequence: CRARRGGTYNSSLHF.

This clonotype was detected only once. It may be a read error: a sequence one base away is much more abundant. The V gene is TRBV6-1, the J gene TRBJ2-7, with 7 bases that match TRBD1. The CDR3 sequence is 16 residues long. Germline V gene lookup returns CDR1 MNHNS and CDR2 SASEGT. CDR3 in DNA: TGTGGCAGCAGTGAAGCGCTTTACCAGGGGGCCTACGAGCAGTACTTC. Its protein product is CGSSEALYQGAYEQYF.

The rearrangement links TRBV5-6 to TRBJ2-2, with 10 positions matching TRBD1. The J segment lost 7 bases and the V segment lost 6 bases, leaving 12 bases of the junction unmatched. The CDR3 is 16 amino acids. Germline assignment: CDR1 SGHDT and CDR2 YYEEEE. The CDR3 DNA is TGTGCCAGCAACAAAAATCCGGGACAGGGGATCGGGGAGCTGTTTTTT. It is translated as CASNKNPGQGIGELFF.

This chain joins TRBV4-2 and TRBJ2-6; 7 bases align to TRBD1. The germline V gene encodes CDR1 LGHNA and CDR2 YNFKEQ. The J segment lost 0 bases and the V segment lost 4 bases, leaving 9 bases of the junction unmatched. The CDR3 contains 18 residues. The CDR3 is CASSREQGTVSGANVLTF. The CDR3 DNA reads TGTGCCAGCAGCCGGGAACAGGGGACCGTCTCTGGGGCCAACGTCCTGACTTTC.

This clonotype was seen only a few times. The chain combines TRBV13 with TRBJ2-5, with 10 bases identical to TRBD1. With V trimmed by 4 bases and J by 5 bases, 10 bases remained unmatched. This CDR3 contains 16 residues. Per germline, CDR1 PRHDT and CDR2 FYEKMQ (reference sequence). The chain's CDR3 is CASSSPGQGVLETQYF. CDR3 DNA sequence: TGTGCCAGCAGCTCCCCCGGACAGGGGGTTCTGGAGACCCAGTACTTC.

Concerning this clonotype itself: A much more abundant neighbour one base away suggests this may be a read error. V is TRBV12-3 or TRBV12-4 and J is TRBJ2-1; 12 bases match TRBD2. V lost 5 bases to trimming and J lost 4 bases; unmatched junction nucleotides: 9. The CDR3 is made up of 17 amino acids. DNA of the CDR3: TGTGCCAGCAGTCCCGCTAGCGGGAGGGGTGTTTACAATGAGCAGTTCTTC. Its translation: CASSPASGRGVYNEQFF.

The chain has TRBV5-6 and TRBJ1-2; no clear D. Trimming pared 2 bases from V and 1 base from J, leaving 9 bases between. Germline values: CDR1 SGHDT, CDR2 YYEEEE. CDR3 size: 14 residues. In DNA form, the CDR3 reads TGTGCCAGCAGCTTTGGGAACCTTAACTATGGCTACACCTTC. Translating gives CASSFGNLNYGYTF. Together with reference TRBV5-6 and TRBJ1-2, the CDR3 gives the full variable domain: DAGVTQSPTHLIKTRGQQVTLRCSPKSGHDTVSWYQQALGQGPQFIFQYYEEEERQRGNFPDRFSGHQFPNYSSELNVNALLLGDSALYLCASSFGNLNYGYTFGSGTRLTVV.

The chain links TRBV19 to TRBJ2-3; 9 bases are shared with TRBD1. V gave up 5 bases and J gave up 10 bases; unmatched junction bases: 16. The V gene's germline CDR1 is LNHDA and CDR2 SQIVND (reference sequence). CDR3 length: 16 amino acids. The DNA of the CDR3 is TGTGCCAGTAGTTCGCGGACAGGGGATATCAGAGTGGCGCAGTATTTT. This translates into CASSSRTGDIRVAQYF.